This T cell receptor beta chain was identified in a study of post-analysis software for immune sequencing data (dated by TCRdb to about 2015). Concerning the study at large: The recorded disease courses included relapsing-remitting, secondary progressive and progressive-relapsing multiple sclerosis, and some patients had no subtype annotation. A subset of samples was prepared in parallel using single-end sample barcoding, then pooled and co-amplified after Illumina adapter ligation. The patient repertoires were set against about 10 previously published healthy control repertoires from donors whose ages ranged from 6 to 25 years. The investigation overall reported the following: When samples were clustered directly using the F measure, samples prepared in the same batch co-clustered strongly, which prompted a batch-effect correction. The control group was slightly older than the multiple sclerosis patient group. About 5 TRBV segments, including TRBV5-6, TRBV5-1 and TRBV20-1, were significantly more frequent in patients than controls. Compared with controls, multiple sclerosis patients had significantly lower normalized Chao1 diversity, a finding suggesting substantial peripheral T-cell clonal expansion.

About this clonotype: The target of this receptor is not known. No much larger clone is present one base from it, and per-base qualities are unavailable.

The CDR3 sequence holds 15 residues, the cysteine and phenylalanine included. Only the CDR3 DNA stays, 45 bases, in frame from base 1. V trim: 6 bases; J trim: 1 base; unmatched bases: 8. From a lookup of the germline V gene, CDR1 and CDR2 are MGHDK and SYGVNS. TCR beta repertoires were profiled from peripheral blood of approximately 13 young patients with multiple sclerosis to demonstrate the VDJtools post-analysis software. The multiple sclerosis patients were children and adolescents between roughly 6 and 16 years of age. The library was prepared using PCR. Instrument on record: Illumina HiSeq 2500. To reduce PCR and sequencing biases, unique molecular identifiers were incorporated into the TCR beta cDNA libraries. About 500,000 cDNA molecules were obtained for every 1 to 10 million input T cells, so each molecule roughly corresponded to one T cell. The patient libraries were prepared and sequenced with the same protocol used for the earlier healthy control dataset. Samples belonging to the same batch were prepared together, multiplexed and sequenced on a shared HiSeq lane. The authors' pipeline ran thus. Raw barcoded reads were processed with MIGEC, discarding single-read molecular identifier groups before consensus assembly and CDR3 extraction. VDJtools was used for post-analysis of the clonotype tables, and diversity was normalized by down-sampling every dataset to the size of the smallest sample. In repertoire overlap clustering, CDR3 amino acid sequences, but not nucleotide sequences, were matched to correct batch-related cross-sample contamination. TCRdb reran the public reads through fastp at Q25 and MiXCR, keeping productive beta chains. Rows matching on CDR3 protein sequence are summarized as one entry with the most common DNA and genes. These V and J calls originate from TCRdb's pipeline instead of the authors' own analysis. The sample table lists roughly 540,000 distinct CDR3 sequences, about a third of them with a count of one. The top ten hold 4.5% to 7.5% of the sample.

The clonotype comes from a girl younger than 18 with multiple sclerosis. Sequencing was carried out using blood. Recombination joined TRBV25-1 with TRBJ1-2, and 7 junction bases match TRBD1. CDR3 loop: CASSLGTAFNYGYTF. The sequence in DNA is TGTGCCAGCAGCCTCGGGACAGCCTTTAACTATGGCTACACCTTC.